The rows below give T cell receptor beta chains drawn from one sample of a study of T cell clones after liver transplantation. Clones were sequenced by immunoSEQ multiplex PCR, and TCRdb holds only the in-frame ones, with some missing. The sample includes fewer than 7,000 clones, 81% of them seen just once. The sequences come from CD8+ T cells from blood, collected before liver transplant. Receptors originate from a human donor who received a liver transplant. CDR3s include the opening cysteine and the closing phenylalanine or tryptophan.

j_gene,v_gene,CDR3aa
TRBJ2-3,TRBV4-1,CASSQDPTDTQYF
TRBJ1-3,TRBV27,CASRGVSGNTIYF
TRBJ2-1,TRBV27,CASREGQYNEQFF
TRBJ2-1,TRBV9,CASSTTSGRIYNEQFF
TRBJ2-7,TRBV27,CASSLLPSGSSYEQYF
TRBJ2-3,TRBV9,CASSVAVMDRGDTQYF
TRBJ2-7,TRBV11-3,CASSLRSGPSYEQYF
TRBJ2-7,TRBV9,CASSVGTLTPNEQYF
TRBJ2-7,TRBV15,CATSSGQKTYEQYF
TRBJ2-7,TRBV19,CASSIGVGYRYEQYF
TRBJ2-1,TRBV5-4,CASSLEVVNEQFF
TRBJ2-7,TRBV23-1,CASGKRHNTYEQYF
TRBJ2-5,TRBV16,CASSQPFDEETQYF
TRBJ1-2,TRBV6-6,CASSYMEPPNYGYTF
TRBJ2-3,TRBV9,CASSNGGADTQYF
TRBJ2-7,TRBV27,CASSNSFYEQYF
TRBJ2-2,TRBV14,CASSPHRDFNTGELFF
TRBJ1-1,TRBV2,CASSEAVTGGLNTEAFF
TRBJ1-4,TRBV14,CASSLDDGGFGEKLFF
TRBJ2-1,TRBV4-1,CASSQEVGGREQFF
TRBJ2-3,TRBV9,CASSLGRTSTDTQYF
TRBJ1-3,TRBV6-5,CASSYRGYGNTIYF
TRBJ1-5,TRBV5-3,CARSQHCGGRLQESQPQHF
TRBJ2-7,TRBV2,CASSGTGGPYEQYF